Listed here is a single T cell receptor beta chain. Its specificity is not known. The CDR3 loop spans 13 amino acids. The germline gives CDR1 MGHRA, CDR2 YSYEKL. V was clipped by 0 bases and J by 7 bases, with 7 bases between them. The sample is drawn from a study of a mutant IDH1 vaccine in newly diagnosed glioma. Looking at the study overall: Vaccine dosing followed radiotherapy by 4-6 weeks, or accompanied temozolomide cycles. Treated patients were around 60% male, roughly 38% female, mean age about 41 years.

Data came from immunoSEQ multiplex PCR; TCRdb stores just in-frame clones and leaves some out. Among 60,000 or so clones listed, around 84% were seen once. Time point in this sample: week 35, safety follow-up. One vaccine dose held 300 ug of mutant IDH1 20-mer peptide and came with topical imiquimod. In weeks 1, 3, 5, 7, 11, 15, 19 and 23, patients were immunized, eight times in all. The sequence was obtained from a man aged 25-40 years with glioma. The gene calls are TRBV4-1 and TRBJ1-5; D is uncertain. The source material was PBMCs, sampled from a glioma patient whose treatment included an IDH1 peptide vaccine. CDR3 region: CASSQDQEQPQHF. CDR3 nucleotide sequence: TGCGCCAGCAGCCAAGATCAAGAACAGCCCCAGCATTTT.